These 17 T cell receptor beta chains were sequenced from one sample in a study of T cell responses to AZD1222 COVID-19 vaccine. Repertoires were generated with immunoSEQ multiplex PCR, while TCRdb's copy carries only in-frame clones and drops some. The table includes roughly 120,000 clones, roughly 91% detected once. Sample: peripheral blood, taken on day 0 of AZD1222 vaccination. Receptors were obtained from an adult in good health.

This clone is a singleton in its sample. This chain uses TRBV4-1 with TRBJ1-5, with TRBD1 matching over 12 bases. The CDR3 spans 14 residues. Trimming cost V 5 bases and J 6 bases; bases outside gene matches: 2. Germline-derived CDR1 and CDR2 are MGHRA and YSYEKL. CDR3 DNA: TGCGCCAGCAGCAGGGACAGGGGGCGTCAGCCCCAGCATTTT. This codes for CASSRDRGRQPQHF.

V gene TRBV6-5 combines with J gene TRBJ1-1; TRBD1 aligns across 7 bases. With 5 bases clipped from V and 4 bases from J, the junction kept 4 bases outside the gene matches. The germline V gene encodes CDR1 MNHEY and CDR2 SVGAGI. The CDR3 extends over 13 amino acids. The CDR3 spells CASSRTGVTEAFF. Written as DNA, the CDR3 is TGTGCCAGCAGTCGGACAGGCGTCACTGAAGCTTTCTTT.

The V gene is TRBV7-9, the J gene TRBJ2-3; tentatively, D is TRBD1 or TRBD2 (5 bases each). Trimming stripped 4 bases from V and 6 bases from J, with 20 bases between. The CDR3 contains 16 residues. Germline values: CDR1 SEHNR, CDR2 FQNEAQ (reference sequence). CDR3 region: CASSSYARPGADTQYF. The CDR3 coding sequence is TGTGCCAGCAGCTCATATGCGCGACCCGGGGCGGATACGCAGTATTTT.

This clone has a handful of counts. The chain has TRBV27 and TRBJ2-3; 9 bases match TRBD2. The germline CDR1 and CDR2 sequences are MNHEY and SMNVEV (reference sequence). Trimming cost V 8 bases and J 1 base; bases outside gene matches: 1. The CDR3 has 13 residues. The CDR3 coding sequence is TGTGCCAGCCAGCGGGAGGGCACAGATACGCAGTATTTT. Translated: CASQREGTDTQYF.

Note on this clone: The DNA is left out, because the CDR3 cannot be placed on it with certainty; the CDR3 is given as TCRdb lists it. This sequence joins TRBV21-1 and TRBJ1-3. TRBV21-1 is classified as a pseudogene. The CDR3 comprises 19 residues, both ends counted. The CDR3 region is CASSKGRGSNVASGNTIYF.

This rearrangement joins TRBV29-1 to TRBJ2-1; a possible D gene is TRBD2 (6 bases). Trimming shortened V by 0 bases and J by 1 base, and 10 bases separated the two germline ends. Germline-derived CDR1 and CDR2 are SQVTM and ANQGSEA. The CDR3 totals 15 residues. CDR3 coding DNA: TGCAGCGTTGAAGACGGGGGTGGGTCCTACAATGAGCAGTTCTTC. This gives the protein CSVEDGGGSYNEQFF.

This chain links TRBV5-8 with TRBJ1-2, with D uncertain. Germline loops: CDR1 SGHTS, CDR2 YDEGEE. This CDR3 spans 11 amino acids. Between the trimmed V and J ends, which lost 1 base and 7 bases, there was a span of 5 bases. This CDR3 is CASSLNGGYTF. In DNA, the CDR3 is TGTGCCAGCAGCTTGAACGGTGGCTACACCTTC. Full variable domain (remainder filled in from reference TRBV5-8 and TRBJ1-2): EAGVTQSPTHLIKTRGQQATLRCSPISGHTSVYWYQQALGLGLQFLLWYDEGEERNRGNFPPRFSGRQFPNYSSELNVNALELEDSALYLCASSLNGGYTFGSGTRLTVV.

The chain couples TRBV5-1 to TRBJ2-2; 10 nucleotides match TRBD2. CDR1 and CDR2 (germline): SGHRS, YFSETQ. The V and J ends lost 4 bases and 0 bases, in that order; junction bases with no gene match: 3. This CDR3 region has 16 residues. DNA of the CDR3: TGCGCCAGCAGCCGGAGCGGGGGGGCGAACACCGGGGAGCTGTTTTTT. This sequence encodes CASSRSGGANTGELFF.

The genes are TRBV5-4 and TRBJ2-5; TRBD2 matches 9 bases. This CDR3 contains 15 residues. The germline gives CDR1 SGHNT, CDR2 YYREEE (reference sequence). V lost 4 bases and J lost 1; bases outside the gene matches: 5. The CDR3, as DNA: TGTGCCAGCAGCCCCCTAGCGGGACCCCAAGAGACCCAGTACTTC. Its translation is CASSPLAGPQETQYF.

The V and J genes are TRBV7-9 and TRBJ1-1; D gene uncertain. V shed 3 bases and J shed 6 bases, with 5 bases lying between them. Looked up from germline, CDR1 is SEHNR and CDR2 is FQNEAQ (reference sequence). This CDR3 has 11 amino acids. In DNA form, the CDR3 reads TGTGCCAGCAGCTTCACAGCTGAAGCTTTCTTT. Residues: CASSFTAEAFF.

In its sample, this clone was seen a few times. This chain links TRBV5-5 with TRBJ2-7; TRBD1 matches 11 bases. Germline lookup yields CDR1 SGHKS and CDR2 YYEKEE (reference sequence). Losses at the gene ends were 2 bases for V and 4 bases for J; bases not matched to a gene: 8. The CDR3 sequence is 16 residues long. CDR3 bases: TGTGCCAGCAGCTTTGGACAGGGGGCGATAGGGTACGAGCAGTACTTC. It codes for CASSFGQGAIGYEQYF.

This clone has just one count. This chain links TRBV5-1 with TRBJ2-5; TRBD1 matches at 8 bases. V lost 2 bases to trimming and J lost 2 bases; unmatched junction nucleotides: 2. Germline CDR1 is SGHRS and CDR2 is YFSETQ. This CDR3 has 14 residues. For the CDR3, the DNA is TGCGCCAGCAGCTTACAGGGGGTTCAAGAGACCCAGTACTTC. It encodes CASSLQGVQETQYF.

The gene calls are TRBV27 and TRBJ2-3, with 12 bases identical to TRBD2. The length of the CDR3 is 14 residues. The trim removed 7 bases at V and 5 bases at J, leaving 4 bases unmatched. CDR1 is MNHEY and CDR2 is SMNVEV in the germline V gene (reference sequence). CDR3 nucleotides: TGTGCCAGCATCCCGGGACTAGCGGGAGATACGCAGTATTTT. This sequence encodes CASIPGLAGDTQYF.

CDR3 loop: CASSLAPGGFTNTGELFF. DNA for the CDR3: TGCGCCAGCAGCTTGGCCCCAGGTGGATTTACGAACACCGGGGAGCTGTTTTTT. The chain has TRBV5-1 and TRBJ2-2; no definite D call. Germline CDR1 SGHRS, CDR2 YFSETQ. The V end lost 0 bases, the J end lost 0 bases, and 15 bases lay between the germline ends. This CDR3 has 18 amino acids.

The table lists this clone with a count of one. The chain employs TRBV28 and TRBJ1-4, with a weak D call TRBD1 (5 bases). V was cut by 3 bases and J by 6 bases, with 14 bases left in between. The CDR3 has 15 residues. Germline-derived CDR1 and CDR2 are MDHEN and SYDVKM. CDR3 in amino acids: CASSFKGLRHEKLFF. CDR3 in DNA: TGTGCCAGCAGTTTTAAGGGGTTGAGACATGAAAAACTGTTTTTT.

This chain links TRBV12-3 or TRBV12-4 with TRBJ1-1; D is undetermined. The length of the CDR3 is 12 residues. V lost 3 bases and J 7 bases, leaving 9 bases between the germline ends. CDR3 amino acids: CASSFSRSEAFF. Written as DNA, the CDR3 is TGTGCCAGCAGTTTCTCGAGGAGTGAAGCTTTCTTT.

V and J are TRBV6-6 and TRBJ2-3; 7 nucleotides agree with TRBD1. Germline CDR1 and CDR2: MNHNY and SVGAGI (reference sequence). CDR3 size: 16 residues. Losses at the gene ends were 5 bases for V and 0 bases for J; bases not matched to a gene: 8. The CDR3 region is CASSAFRGFSTDTQYF. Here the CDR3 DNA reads TGTGCCAGCAGTGCCTTCAGGGGGTTTAGCACAGATACGCAGTATTTT.